This T cell receptor beta chain was observed in a study of CD8 T cells in Susac syndrome. An input of about 0.5 to 1 ug of RNA was subjected to reverse transcription using random hexamers. TCRdb itself ran the immunoSEQ multiplex PCR reads through MiXCR, one entry per CDR3 protein. Of 160,000 or so distinct CDR3 sequences listed, 90% to 95% were seen once; the top ten hold 0.2% to 0.25%. It was treatment-naive patients with stable or active relapsing-remitting disease who made up the multiple sclerosis controls. Trimming stripped 3 bases from V and 2 bases from J, with 8 bases between. Germline V gene sequence: CDR1 LNHDA, CDR2 SQIVND (reference sequence). The CDR3 sequence is 13 residues long.

The rearrangement joins TRBV19 to TRBJ2-7, with D tentatively TRBD1 (5 bases). Sequenced material: CD8+ T cells from PBMCs. This receptor was obtained from a human donor with multiple sclerosis. The CDR3 here is CASSIGAAYEQYF. DNA of the CDR3: TGTGCCAGTAGTATTGGGGCAGCCTACGAGCAGTACTTC.